These T cell receptor beta chains were read from a single sample in a study of blood T cells in healthy people across ages. TCRdb re-analysed the 5' RACE reads in MiXCR, keeping a single row per CDR3 protein. The repertoire includes around 670,000 distinct CDR3 sequences, about 30% of them detected once, and around 14% sits in the top ten. The sequencing input was blood. The receptors shown here come from a woman older than 75 in good health. CDR3s include the opening cysteine and the closing phenylalanine or tryptophan.

V gene	J gene	CDR3 protein
TRBV7-3	TRBJ2-1	CASSFSGGSSYNEQFF
TRBV12-3/TRBV12-4	TRBJ2-7	CASSLAVQGWASATIYEQYF
TRBV5-1	TRBJ2-1	CASSLGGAYTEQFF
TRBV6-5	TRBJ1-2	CASSSMDRDSSYGYTF
TRBV12-5	TRBJ1-2	CASGLSNRVAYGYTF
TRBV9	TRBJ1-2	CASSVGAGALYGYTF
TRBV12-3/TRBV12-4	TRBJ1-5	CASSLTPTGGYSNQPQHF
TRBV7-3	TRBJ2-1	CASSQTGSNEQFF
TRBV27	TRBJ2-5	CASSLGRGRNQETQYF
TRBV6-1	TRBJ1-2	CASSEVRTEGHTF
TRBV7-9	TRBJ1-2	CASSLRVTYGYTF
TRBV2	TRBJ1-1	CASRFWDKSTEAFF
TRBV6-5	TRBJ2-5	CASSPPGTGSETQYF
TRBV7-8	TRBJ2-1	CASSHGGNNEQFF
TRBV19	TRBJ2-7	CASSLEAGVYEQYF
TRBV9	TRBJ1-5	CASSVEVNQPQHF
TRBV6-2/TRBV6-3	TRBJ2-1	CASSGGAVTNEQFF
TRBV7-2	TRBJ1-4	CASSFSRDRNEKLFF
TRBV7-2	TRBJ1-2	CASSLIRDGYTF
TRBV20-1	.	CSARSRDSRDEQYF
TRBV29-1	TRBJ2-7	CSVEGLAGGPDEQYF
TRBV7-9	TRBJ2-1	CASSSDSGYGNEQFF
TRBV7-9	TRBJ1-1	CASSSPGTENTEAFF
TRBV6-5	TRBJ2-7	CASRPTVSSYEQYF
TRBV12-3/TRBV12-4	TRBJ2-2	CASRPPGDINTGELFF
TRBV5-1	TRBJ1-1	CASSLQGGAKTEAFF
TRBV6-5	TRBJ2-1	CASSNSGTSGGRVQFF
TRBV6-2/TRBV6-3	TRBJ2-3	CASSLQGGSDTQYF
TRBV6-1	TRBJ1-1	CAGSAVGQVNTEAFF
TRBV20-1	TRBJ1-2	CSALDQPGYTF
TRBV6-1	TRBJ1-5	CASRDRGSDNQPQHF
TRBV6-5	TRBJ1-1	CAGSYKSGRAAFF
TRBV7-9	TRBJ1-5	CASSLQGDQPQHF
TRBV10-3	TRBJ2-3	CATAGTSDTQYF
TRBV6-5	TRBJ1-5	CASSLTGPEPQHF
TRBV9	TRBJ2-5	CASSVAPGLETQYF
TRBV6-5	TRBJ1-4	CASSYSQGRTTNEKLFF
TRBV7-7	TRBJ2-5	CASSTGEIQETQYF
TRBV30	TRBJ1-2	CASGQAHGYTF
TRBV29-1	TRBJ2-2	CSVESGGELFF
TRBV5-1	TRBJ2-5	CASSLEFGGGRETQYF